This entry lists 24 T cell receptor beta chains sequenced from one sample in a study of regulatory T cells in long-lasting Graves disease. The time point here: newly diagnosed GD, antithyroid drugs for less than 3 months. The authors made the TCR library using RNA they extracted from PBMCs. Library construction for TCR beta used iRepertoire HTBI primers and Arm-PCR of CDR3 regions. Using its own MiXCR run on the multiplex PCR reads, TCRdb lists one record per CDR3 protein. The repertoire holds roughly 560,000 distinct CDR3 sequences, approximately 12% seen once, with about 8.9% in the top ten. A further study also used this sample, focusing on T cells in Graves' hyperthyroidism and ophthalmopathy.

The source was peripheral blood mononuclear cells (PBMCs), collected at new diagnosis, from a patient treated with antithyroid drugs. The receptor source for this set is a woman in her thirties with Graves disease.

This clonotype was recorded at least ten times. The chain employs TRBV30 and TRBJ2-1, with 7 bases lining up with TRBD2. The CDR3 spans 16 residues. Germline-derived CDR1 and CDR2 are GTSNPN and SVGIG (reference sequence). V lost 2 bases and J lost 4; bases outside the gene matches: 11. This CDR3 reads CAWSMGQRGLYNEQFF. Written as DNA, the CDR3 is TGTGCCTGGAGTATGGGGCAGCGGGGCCTTTACAATGAGCAGTTCTTC.

This clonotype was seen repeatedly, ten times or more. This chain uses TRBV19 with TRBJ2-2, with D perhaps matching TRBD1 (6 bases). The germline V gene encodes CDR1 LNHDA and CDR2 SQIVND (reference sequence). The V gene lost 4 bases and the J gene lost 2 bases, with 8 bases spanning the gap. This CDR3 has 14 amino acids. CDR3 residues: CASSTGHNTGELFF. Written as DNA, the CDR3 is TGTGCCAGTAGTACGGGACACAACACCGGGGAGCTGTTTTTT.

This clonotype was seen many times. The chain joins TRBV20-1 to TRBJ2-1, with TRBD2 identical over 12 bases. The J segment lost 0 bases and the V segment lost 3 bases, leaving 12 bases of the junction unmatched. The CDR3 sequence is 19 residues long. Germline V gene data show CDR1 as DFQATT and CDR2 as SNEGSKA (reference sequence). This CDR3 is CSASAGTSGRLSSYNEQFF. The CDR3 nucleotides read TGCAGTGCTAGCGCCGGGACTAGCGGGCGACTAAGCTCCTACAATGAGCAGTTCTTC.

As to this clonotype: This could be a read error, since a much larger clone is one nucleotide away. V gene TRBV11-2 combines with J gene TRBJ2-1, with D maybe TRBD1 (6 bases). The CDR3 runs 14 residues. Germline CDR1 reads SGHAT; CDR2 reads FQNNGV. CDR3 coding DNA: TGTGCCATCAGCTTATCACAGGGAATGTATGAGCAGTTCTTC. It specifies CAISLSQGMYEQFF. The full variable domain, completed using reference TRBV11-2 and TRBJ2-1, is EAGVAQSPRYKIIEKRQSVAFWCNPISGHATLYWYQQILGQGPKLLIQFQNNGVVDDSQLPKDRFSAERLKGVDSTLKIQPAKLEDSAVYLCAISLSQGMYEQFFGPGTRLTVL.

V gene TRBV4-3 combines with J gene TRBJ2-2, with 11 bases lining up with TRBD2. V lost 0 bases and J lost 4; bases outside the gene matches: 7. This CDR3 spans 18 amino acids. Germline CDR1 reads LGHNA; CDR2 reads YSLEER. The CDR3 protein is CASSQDGTSGVSTGELFF. The DNA for the CDR3 is TGCGCCAGCAGCCAAGATGGGACTAGCGGAGTCTCCACCGGGGAGCTGTTTTTT.

The chain joins TRBV20-1 to TRBJ2-1; 11 positions match TRBD2. The germline CDR1 and CDR2 sequences are DFQATT and SNEGSKA (reference sequence). The CDR3 covers 14 residues. Unmatched junction bases numbered 10, after V lost 3 bases and J lost 12 bases. DNA of the CDR3: TGCAGTGCTAGGAATAGCGGGAGGGCTAAGGCGCAGTTCTTC. Translating gives CSARNSGRAKAQFF.

V usage is TRBV3-1 and J usage is TRBJ2-1; D is unresolved. The CDR3 is 14 amino acids. V was trimmed by 4 bases and J by 6 bases, leaving 13 bases between them. The germline gives CDR1 LGHDT, CDR2 YNNKEL (reference sequence). CDR3 bases: TGTGCCAGCAGCCCACTCCTAAATGGCAATGAGCAGTTCTTC. Encoded protein: CASSPLLNGNEQFF.

The sample holds many counts of this clonotype. This chain uses TRBV3-1 with TRBJ1-4; no clear D. Between the trimmed V and J ends, which lost 4 bases and 3 bases, there was a span of 15 bases. Germline V gives CDR1 LGHDT, CDR2 YNNKEL (reference sequence). CDR3 length: 16 amino acids. CDR3 DNA sequence: TGTGCCAGCAGCCGAGGACCAACCTCGTCTAATGAAAAACTGTTTTTT. This encodes CASSRGPTSSNEKLFF.

On this clonotype: This may be a read error, as it is one base from a much larger clone. The chain is built from TRBV6-4 and TRBJ2-1, with TRBD2 matching 9 bases. There are 17 residues in the CDR3. Germline-derived CDR1 and CDR2 are MRHNA and SNTAGT. V gave up 3 bases and J gave up 4 bases; unmatched junction bases: 10. The chain's CDR3 is CASSESKGLALYNEQFF. The CDR3 DNA is TGTGCCAGCAGTGAGTCTAAGGGACTAGCCTTATACAATGAGCAGTTCTTC.

This clonotype occurred many times. This sequence joins TRBV20-1 and TRBJ1-5; perhaps TRBD1 as D (6 bases). V lost 6 bases, J lost 6 bases, and 21 bases lay in between. The CDR3 loop spans 15 amino acids. Germline CDR1 and CDR2: DFQATT and SNEGSKA (reference sequence). The chain's CDR3 is CSAQYPGARGQPQHF. The CDR3, as DNA: TGCAGTGCCCAATACCCGGGGGCGCGTGGTCAGCCCCAGCATTTT.

The rearrangement links TRBV11-2 to TRBJ2-1, with 13 bases identical to TRBD2. The CDR3 loop spans 17 amino acids. With V trimmed by 5 bases and J by 15 bases, 19 bases remained unmatched. From germline, CDR1 is SGHAT and CDR2 FQNNGV. Here the CDR3 DNA reads TGTGCCAGCAGCCAGGGACTAGCGGGACCCTCCTACAATGGGCGGTTCTTC. As protein: CASSQGLAGPSYNGRFF. The entire variable domain, with the rest obtained from reference TRBV11-2 and TRBJ2-1, is as follows: EAGVAQSPRYKIIEKRQSVAFWCNPISGHATLYWYQQILGQGPKLLIQFQNNGVVDDSQLPKDRFSAERLKGVDSTLKIQPAKLEDSAVYLCASSQGLAGPSYNGRFFGPGTRLTVL.

This chain joins TRBV10-3 and TRBJ1-3; D remains ambiguous. The V gene lost 4 bases and the J gene lost 1 base, with 14 bases spanning the gap. Germline V lookup: CDR1 ENHRY, CDR2 SYGVKD. There are 16 residues in the CDR3. In nucleotides, the CDR3 is TGTGCCATCAGTGGAGGGCCGATCTTTTCTGGAAACACCATATATTTT. The encoded protein is CAISGGPIFSGNTIYF.

This clonotype was seen repeatedly, ten times or more. The chain couples TRBV3-1 to TRBJ2-5; TRBD2 matches at 8 bases. This CDR3 has 15 amino acids. CDR1 is LGHDT and CDR2 is YNNKEL in the germline V gene (reference sequence). V lost 1 base, J lost 5 bases, and 6 bases stayed unmatched. This CDR3 is CASSQVAGWAETQYF. The CDR3 DNA follows: TGTGCCAGCAGCCAAGTAGCGGGGTGGGCCGAGACCCAGTACTTC.

Many counts were recorded for this clonotype. The chain has TRBV6-2 or TRBV6-3 and TRBJ1-5, with D uncertain. V was trimmed by 6 bases and J by 9 bases, leaving 15 bases between them. Germline V gives CDR1 MNHEY, CDR2 SVGEGT. The CDR3 is 13 residues long. In nucleotides, the CDR3 is TGTGCCAGCAGCGATGCCAGGTCCGGGCCCCAGCATTTT. It is translated as CASSDARSGPQHF.

The genes are TRBV4-2 and TRBJ2-3, with D uncertain. V lost 0 bases and J 7 bases, leaving 8 bases between the germline ends. Germline loops: CDR1 LGHNA, CDR2 YNFKEQ. The CDR3 spans 13 residues. CDR3 in DNA: TGTGCCAGCAGCCAAGATATCTTCTATACGCAGTATTTT. Amino acid sequence: CASSQDIFYTQYF.

The sample holds many counts of this clonotype. The chain is built from TRBV6-2 or TRBV6-3 and TRBJ2-5; perhaps D is TRBD1 or TRBD2 (7 bases each). The CDR3 covers 17 residues. V was clipped by 7 bases and J by 1 base, with 22 bases between them. Looked up from germline, CDR1 is MNHEY and CDR2 is SVGEGT. The CDR3 loop is CASISRGQGGIQETQYF. The CDR3 DNA sequence: TGTGCCAGCATTAGCCGCGGGCAGGGGGGGATCCAAGAGACCCAGTACTTC.

In regard to this clonotype: This may come from a read error, since a much larger clone is one base off. J is TRBJ2-3 and V is TRBV7-3; D may be TRBD2 (6 bases). Germline V gene lookup returns CDR1 SGHTA and CDR2 FQGTGA. Trimming cost V 5 bases and J 2 bases, with 11 bases left between them. The CDR3 is 14 residues long. CDR3: CASSRGSITDTQYF. CDR3 DNA sequence: TGTGCCAGCAGCCGGGGGTCTATCACAGATACGCAGTATTTT.

Many counts were recorded for this clonotype. This chain joins TRBV12-3 or TRBV12-4 and TRBJ2-7, with no clear D. CDR3 length: 12 residues. V dropped 6 bases and J dropped 2 bases, with 8 bases sitting between them. The DNA of the CDR3 is TGTGCCAGCAGCAAAATGGCCTACGAGCAGTACTTC. Amino acid sequence: CASSKMAYEQYF.

This clonotype was recorded at least ten times. The V gene is TRBV7-8, the J gene TRBJ2-5, with D unresolved. This CDR3 comprises 14 residues. V was pared by 5 bases and J by 2 bases, with 12 bases between. The germline V gene has CDR1 SGHVS and CDR2 FQNEAQ. Here the CDR3 reads CASSVRHLQETQYF. CDR3 bases: TGTGCCAGCAGCGTCAGACACCTGCAAGAGACCCAGTACTTC.

The gene calls are TRBV2 and TRBJ1-3, with D unclear. CDR3 length: 17 amino acids. Germline values: CDR1 SNHLY, CDR2 FYNNEI. The germline V and J ends were trimmed by 0 bases and 2 bases, with 14 bases remaining between them. CDR3 coding DNA: TGTGCCAGCAGTGAAGCTCCCGCCGGGCACGCTGGAAACACCATATATTTT. It codes for CASSEAPAGHAGNTIYF.

In its sample, this clonotype was seen many times. The V and J genes are TRBV2 and TRBJ1-1, with 9 bases lining up with TRBD1. Germline V lookup: CDR1 SNHLY, CDR2 FYNNEI. V dropped 2 bases and J dropped 3; count of bases not matched to a gene: 4. The CDR3 has 15 residues. The CDR3 bases are TGTGCCAGCAGTGAATGGACAGGGGCAGACACTGAAGCTTTCTTT. It is translated as CASSEWTGADTEAFF.

This clonotype was counted many times. The rearrangement links TRBV11-2 to TRBJ2-2, with TRBD2 as a possible D gene (6 bases). Looked up from germline, CDR1 is SGHAT and CDR2 is FQNNGV. CDR3 length equals 13 residues. Trimming pared 5 bases from V and 6 bases from J, leaving 10 bases between. CDR3 loop: CASSASVAGELFF. CDR3 coding DNA: TGTGCCAGCAGCGCTAGCGTGGCCGGGGAGCTGTTTTTT.

This clonotype was counted many times. CDR3 in DNA: TGTGCCAGCAGCCCGGGACTAGCGGGAGGCAAAGAGACCCAGTACTTC. Its translation is CASSPGLAGGKETQYF. The V gene is TRBV7-8, the J gene TRBJ2-5; 15 nucleotides line up with TRBD2. The germline CDR1 and CDR2 sequences are SGHVS and FQNEAQ. Trimming took 5 bases from V and 3 from J; bases not matched to a gene: 4. The CDR3 length is 16 residues.

This clonotype was recorded at least ten times. The chain couples TRBV5-1 to TRBJ1-1, with D perhaps matching TRBD1 (5 bases). Germline-derived CDR1 and CDR2 are SGHRS and YFSETQ. Trimming removed 0 bases at V and 2 bases at J, with 11 bases between. This CDR3 comprises 15 residues. CDR3 DNA: TGCGCCAGCAGCTTGGGACAGCCAGGAAACACTGAAGCTTTCTTT. It specifies CASSLGQPGNTEAFF.